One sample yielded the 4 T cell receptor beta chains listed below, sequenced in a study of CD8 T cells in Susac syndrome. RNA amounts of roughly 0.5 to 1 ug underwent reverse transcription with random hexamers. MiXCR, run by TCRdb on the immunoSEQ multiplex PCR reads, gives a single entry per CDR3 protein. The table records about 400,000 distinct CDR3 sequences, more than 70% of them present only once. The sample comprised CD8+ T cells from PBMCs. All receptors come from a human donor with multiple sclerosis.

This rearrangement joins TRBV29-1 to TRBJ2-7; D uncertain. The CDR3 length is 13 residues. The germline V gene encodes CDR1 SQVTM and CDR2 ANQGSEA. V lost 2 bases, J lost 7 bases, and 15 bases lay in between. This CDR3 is CSVELRPQEEQYF. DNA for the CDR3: TGCAGCGTTGAACTACGGCCTCAGGAGGAGCAGTACTTC.

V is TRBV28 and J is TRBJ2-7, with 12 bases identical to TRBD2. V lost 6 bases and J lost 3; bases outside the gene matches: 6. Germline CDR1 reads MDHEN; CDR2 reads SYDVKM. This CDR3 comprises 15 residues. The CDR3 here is CASRSRLAGDYEQYF. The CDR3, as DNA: TGTGCCAGCAGATCTCGACTAGCGGGAGACTACGAGCAGTACTTC.

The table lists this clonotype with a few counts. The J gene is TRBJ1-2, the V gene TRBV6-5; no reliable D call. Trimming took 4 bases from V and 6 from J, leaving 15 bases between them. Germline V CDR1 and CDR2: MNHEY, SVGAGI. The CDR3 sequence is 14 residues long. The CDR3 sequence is CASSSTPMADGYTF. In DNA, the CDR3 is TGTGCCAGCAGTTCGACGCCGATGGCTGATGGCTACACCTTC.

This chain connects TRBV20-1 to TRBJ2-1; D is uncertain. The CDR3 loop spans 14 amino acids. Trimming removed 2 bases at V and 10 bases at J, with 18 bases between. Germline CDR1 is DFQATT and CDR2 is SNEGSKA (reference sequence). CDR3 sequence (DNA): TGCAGTGCTAGAACCTACCCGGGTGCCCGGGAGCAGTTCTTC. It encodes CSARTYPGAREQFF.